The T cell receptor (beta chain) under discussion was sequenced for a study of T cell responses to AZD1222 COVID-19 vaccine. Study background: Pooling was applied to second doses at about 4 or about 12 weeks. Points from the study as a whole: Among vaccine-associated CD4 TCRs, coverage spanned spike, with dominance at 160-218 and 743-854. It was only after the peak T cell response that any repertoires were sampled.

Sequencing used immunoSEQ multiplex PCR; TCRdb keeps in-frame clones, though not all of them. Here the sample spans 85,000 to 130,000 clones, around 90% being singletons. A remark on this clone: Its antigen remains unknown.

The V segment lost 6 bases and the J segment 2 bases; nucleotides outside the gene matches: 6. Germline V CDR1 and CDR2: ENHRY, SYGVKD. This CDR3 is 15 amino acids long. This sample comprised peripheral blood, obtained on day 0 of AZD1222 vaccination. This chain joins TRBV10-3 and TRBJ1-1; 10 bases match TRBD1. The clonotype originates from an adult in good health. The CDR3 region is CAIRGQGRKNTEAFF. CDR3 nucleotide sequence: TGTGCCATCAGGGGACAGGGGCGGAAAAACACTGAAGCTTTCTTT.